One sample yielded the 8 T cell receptor beta chains listed below, sequenced in a study of CD8 T cells in Susac syndrome. Reverse transcription of 0.5 to 1 ug RNA used random hexamers. Using its own MiXCR run on the immunoSEQ multiplex PCR reads, TCRdb lists one record per CDR3 protein. The sample lists more than 200,000 distinct CDR3 sequences; roughly 90% were seen once. Sequencing was done on a sample of CD8+ T cells from PBMCs. Source of these receptors: a human donor with multiple sclerosis.

The chain joins TRBV30 to TRBJ2-2, with D unresolved. Germline values: CDR1 GTSNPN, CDR2 SVGIG (reference sequence). With 2 bases removed from V and 6 bases from J, the gap between germline ends came to 13 bases. There are 14 residues in the CDR3. The CDR3 is CAWSLGGTAGELFF. DNA of the CDR3: TGTGCCTGGAGTTTGGGTGGTACCGCCGGGGAGCTGTTTTTT.

The rearrangement links TRBV13 to TRBJ2-3; D is possibly TRBD1 (6 bases). Deletions cut 5 bases from V and 5 bases from J, with 14 bases between. Germline CDR1 and CDR2: PRHDT and FYEKMQ (reference sequence). The CDR3 sequence is 14 residues long. CDR3 bases: TGTGCCAGCAGCCAAACCAGGGGCCGAGATACGCAGTATTTT. Encoded protein: CASSQTRGRDTQYF.

The chain carries TRBV13 and TRBJ2-3; 7 nucleotides line up with TRBD2. Germline lookup yields CDR1 PRHDT and CDR2 FYEKMQ (reference sequence). This CDR3 region has 15 residues. Trimming took 2 bases from V and 1 from J; bases not matched to a gene: 3. This CDR3 reads CASSLPTSGTDTQYF. The DNA of the CDR3 is TGTGCCAGCAGCTTACCAACTAGCGGCACAGATACGCAGTATTTT.

The chain recombines TRBV12-3 or TRBV12-4 with TRBJ2-1, with 10 bases matching TRBD2. With 7 bases clipped from V and 3 bases from J, the junction kept 12 bases outside the gene matches. The CDR3 runs 17 residues. For the CDR3, the DNA is TGTGCCAGCATACCCAGCGGGAGGGCCCTGGGCTACAATGAGCAGTTCTTC. Encoded protein: CASIPSGRALGYNEQFF.

V is TRBV9 and J is TRBJ2-7; possibly TRBD2 for D (6 bases). Germline-derived CDR1 and CDR2 are SGDLS and YYNGEE. The V end lost 3 bases, the J end lost 2 bases, and 21 bases lay between the germline ends. The CDR3 sequence is 17 residues long. This CDR3 reads CASSGLIAGTETYEQYF. The CDR3 DNA follows: TGTGCCAGCAGCGGACTAATTGCGGGGACCGAGACCTACGAGCAGTACTTC.

The chain joins TRBV27 to TRBJ1-5; D ambiguous. Germline loops: CDR1 MNHEY, CDR2 SMNVEV (reference sequence). Trimming removed 3 bases from V and 2 bases from J, with 8 bases in between. The CDR3 consists of 14 residues. The CDR3, as DNA: TGTGCCAGCAGTTTGTGGGTGGGCAATCAGCCCCAGCATTTT. Its protein is CASSLWVGNQPQHF.

This rearrangement joins TRBV4-3 to TRBJ2-1; the match to TRBD1 covers 8 bases. The V and J ends lost 1 base and 6 bases, in that order; junction bases with no gene match: 11. The CDR3 is made up of 17 amino acids. Looked up from germline, CDR1 is LGHNA and CDR2 is YSLEER. In DNA form, the CDR3 reads TGCGCCAGCAGCCAAGTACACTGGACAGGGACAGGCAATGAGCAGTTCTTC. It is translated as CASSQVHWTGTGNEQFF.

This chain uses TRBV11-1 with TRBJ2-1; 8 bases agree with TRBD2. The CDR3 loop spans 13 amino acids. J gave up 13 bases and V 5 bases, and 10 bases lay outside the gene matches. Germline CDR1 is SGHAT and CDR2 is FQDESV (reference sequence). The CDR3 DNA reads as TGTGCCAGCAGCCGAATTCTCCTAGCGGGCCAGTTCTTC. Its translation: CASSRILLAGQFF.